This TCR beta chain was captured in a study of tumor-infiltrating lymphocytes in localized non-small cell lung cancer. Study details: Tumor tissue and non-adjacent uninvolved lung came from each patient. Study observations and caveats: No T-cell fraction difference was seen between IM1 and IM2 tumors. Technical variation could not be separated from intratumor heterogeneity here.

The table came from immunoSEQ multiplex PCR; TCRdb's copy has only in-frame clones and leaves some out. This sample has roughly 7,000 clones, with 74% found just once. V was pared by 5 bases and J by 4 bases, with 8 bases of the junction left unmatched. Germline V gene data show CDR1 as SGHRS and CDR2 as YFSETQ. The CDR3 totals 14 residues. Note on this clone: The antigen is undetermined.

The chain carries TRBV5-1 and TRBJ2-7, with TRBD1 identical over 8 bases. This clonotype was obtained from a human donor with non-small cell lung cancer. Sequencing used lung tumor tissue. CDR3 DNA: TGCGCCAGCAGGGCGACAGGGGAAGAGTACGAGCAGTACTTC. Its protein product is CASRATGEEYEQYF.